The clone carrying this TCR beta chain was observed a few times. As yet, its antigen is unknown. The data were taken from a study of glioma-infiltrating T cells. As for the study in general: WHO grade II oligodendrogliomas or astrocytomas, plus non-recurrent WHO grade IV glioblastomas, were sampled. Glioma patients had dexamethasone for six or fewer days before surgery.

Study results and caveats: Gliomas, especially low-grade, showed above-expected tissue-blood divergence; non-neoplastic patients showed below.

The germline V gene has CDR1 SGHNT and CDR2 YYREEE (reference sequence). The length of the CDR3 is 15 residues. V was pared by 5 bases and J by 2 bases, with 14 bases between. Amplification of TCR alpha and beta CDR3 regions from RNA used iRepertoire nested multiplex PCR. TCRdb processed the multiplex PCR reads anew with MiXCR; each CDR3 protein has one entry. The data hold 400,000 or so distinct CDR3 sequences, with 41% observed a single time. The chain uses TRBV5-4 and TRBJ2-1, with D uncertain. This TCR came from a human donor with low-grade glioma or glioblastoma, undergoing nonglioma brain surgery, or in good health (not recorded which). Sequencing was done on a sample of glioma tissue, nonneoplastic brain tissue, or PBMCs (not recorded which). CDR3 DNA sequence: TGTGCCAGCAGTGTGGTGCAGGAACCCTACAATGAGCAGTTCTTC. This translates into CASSVVQEPYNEQFF.